The 25 T cell receptor beta chains presented below share a single source sample, sequenced in a study of T cells in Graves' hyperthyroidism and ophthalmopathy. TCR beta CDR3 sequences were amplified from RNA transcripts. The TCR CDR3 first-round RT-PCR relied on the HTBI primer set. TCRdb itself ran the multiplex PCR reads through MiXCR, one entry per CDR3 protein. Of 650,000 to 700,000 distinct CDR3 sequences listed, around 15% were seen once; the top ten hold roughly a sixth. The sample taken for sequencing was blood. The receptors were sampled from a man in his fifties with Graves' hyperthyroidism.

The sample holds many counts of this clonotype. The chain joins TRBV7-3 to TRBJ1-3, with TRBD1 as a possible D gene (5 bases). The V end was cut by 8 bases, the J end by 0 bases, with 11 bases between. Germline CDR1 and CDR2: SGHTA and FQGTGA. The CDR3 runs to 14 residues. CDR3 bases: TGTGCCAGCGCCTCGGGGACCTCTGGAAACACCATATATTTT. As protein: CASASGTSGNTIYF.

The J gene is TRBJ1-5, the V gene TRBV7-2, with D unresolved. Per germline, CDR1 SGHTA and CDR2 FQGNSA. The CDR3 is 15 residues long. V lost 1 base, J lost 1 base, and 8 bases lay in between. The CDR3 protein is CASSLGRQSNQPQHF. The CDR3 nucleotides are TGTGCCAGCAGCTTAGGTCGGCAGAGCAATCAGCCCCAGCATTTT. The variable domain in full, with the rest retrieved from reference TRBV7-2 and TRBJ1-5, is GAGVSQSPSNKVTEKGKDVELRCDPISGHTALYWYRQSLGQGLEFLIYFQGNSAPDKSGLPSDRFSAERTGGSVSTLTIQRTQQEDSAVYLCASSLGRQSNQPQHFGDGTRLSIL.

The J gene is TRBJ2-5, the V gene TRBV11-3; D perhaps matches TRBD2 (5 bases). The J call could be wrong; TRBJ2-1 is a better fit for the DNA end. Germline CDR1 SGHNT, CDR2 YENEEA. This CDR3 has 13 amino acids. CDR3 nucleotide sequence: TGTGCCAGCAGCTTAGATCGAGGGAGTTTCCAGTTCTTC. Translating gives CASSLDRGSFQFF.

This clonotype was recorded many times. The rearrangement joins TRBV5-5 to TRBJ1-5, with 8 bases aligning to TRBD1. After removal of 4 bases from V and 5 bases from J, the junction contained 5 bases not matched to a gene. Germline V gene lookup returns CDR1 SGHKS and CDR2 YYEKEE (reference sequence). This CDR3 comprises 14 residues. The CDR3 DNA reads TGTGCCAGCAGCCAGGGGGCGAGGGATCAGCCCCAGCATTTT. The encoded protein is CASSQGARDQPQHF.

This clonotype was detected a few times. The gene calls are TRBV7-6 and TRBJ2-7; D call uncertain. The CDR3 has 14 residues. Germline V lookup: CDR1 SGHVS, CDR2 FNYEAQ. Trimming took off 4 bases at V and 3 bases at J, with 13 bases between the two ends. The CDR3 here is CASSSSADIYEQYF. CDR3 nucleotide sequence: TGTGCCAGCAGCTCTTCAGCCGACATCTACGAGCAGTACTTC.

This clonotype was observed at least ten times. V usage is TRBV9 and J usage is TRBJ1-2; D gene uncertain. The CDR3 totals 20 residues. Trimming removed 5 bases at V and 0 bases at J, with 29 bases between. CDR1 and CDR2 from the germline V gene are SGDLS and YYNGEE. The DNA of the CDR3 is TGTGCCAGCAGTGAAACTCAGGACCGGACGGCCAGTGGCGCTAACTATGGCTACACCTTC. Encoded protein: CASSETQDRTASGANYGYTF. Full variable domain (missing parts from reference TRBV9 and TRBJ1-2): DSGVTQTPKHLITATGQRVTLRCSPRSGDLSVYWYQQSLDQGLQFLIQYYNGEERAKGNILERFSAQQFPDLHSELNLSSLELGDSALYFCASSETQDRTASGANYGYTFGSGTRLTVV.

This clonotype was detected only a few times. This chain uses TRBV27 with TRBJ2-7; 7 nucleotides align to TRBD2. The V gene's germline CDR1 is MNHEY and CDR2 SMNVEV (reference sequence). Unmatched junction bases numbered 4, after V lost 3 bases and J lost 2 bases. The CDR3 is 14 residues long. CDR3 in amino acids: CASSLLADTYEQYF. Written as DNA, the CDR3 is TGTGCCAGCAGTTTGCTAGCGGATACCTACGAGCAGTACTTC.

The chain uses TRBV7-9 and TRBJ1-1, with 7 bases matching TRBD1. V lost 5 bases to trimming and J lost 0 bases; unmatched junction nucleotides: 18. The CDR3 is 19 residues long. Germline V gene data show CDR1 as SEHNR and CDR2 as FQNEAQ (reference sequence). The CDR3 region is CASSPGDPRKGQMNTEAFF. As DNA, the CDR3 is TGTGCCAGCAGCCCCGGGGACCCGAGAAAGGGACAGATGAACACTGAAGCTTTCTTT.

The gene calls are TRBV9 and TRBJ2-3; D is unresolved. V gave up 0 bases and J gave up 0 bases, with 14 bases separating them. The CDR3 contains 17 residues. From germline, CDR1 is SGDLS and CDR2 YYNGEE. The chain's CDR3 is CASSVDPGTASTDTQYF. As DNA, the CDR3 is TGTGCCAGCAGCGTAGATCCGGGTACGGCTAGCACAGATACGCAGTATTTT.

This clonotype appeared many times. The CDR3 DNA reads TGTGCCAGCAGTTTAAGGGACAGCCTAACCTTC. Translation: CASSLRDSLTF. The chain joins TRBV28 to TRBJ1-2; 7 positions match TRBD1. Germline CDR1 MDHEN, CDR2 SYDVKM. V trimming: 2 bases; J trimming: 14 bases; junction bases outside the gene matches: 5. CDR3 size: 11 residues.

This clonotype was counted many times. The rearrangement links TRBV7-2 to TRBJ2-1, with unresolved D. V lost 1 base, J lost 9 bases, and 7 bases lay in between. The germline V gene encodes CDR1 SGHTA and CDR2 FQGNSA. The CDR3 contains 12 residues. CDR3 DNA sequence: TGTGCCAGCAGCTTAGGACTGTCTGAGCAGTTCTTC. Protein sequence: CASSLGLSEQFF.

This clonotype was seen repeatedly, ten times or more. This rearrangement joins TRBV30 to TRBJ1-1; D is perhaps TRBD1 (5 bases). CDR1 is GTSNPN and CDR2 is SVGIG in the germline V gene (reference sequence). The germline V and J ends were trimmed by 0 bases and 1 base, with 9 bases remaining between them. CDR3 length equals 14 residues. The CDR3 sequence is CAWSVPDRNTEAFF. The DNA for the CDR3 is TGTGCCTGGAGTGTACCTGACAGGAACACTGAAGCTTTCTTT.

The genes are TRBV6-1 and TRBJ2-1; TRBD2 matches 10 bases. The V gene's germline CDR1 is MNHNS and CDR2 SASEGT. CDR3 length equals 17 residues. V shed 5 bases and J 4 bases; nucleotides not matched to a gene: 11. The DNA for the CDR3 is TGTGCCAGCAGTCCTACGGCTAGCGGGAGTCTATACAATGAGCAGTTCTTC. It yields the protein CASSPTASGSLYNEQFF.

This clonotype was seen a few times. The chain joins TRBV10-3 to TRBJ2-2; no definite D call. This CDR3 has 14 amino acids. V gave up 7 bases and J gave up 1 base, with 10 bases separating them. Looked up from germline, CDR1 is ENHRY and CDR2 is SYGVKD. CDR3 region: CAITRTVNTGELFF. CDR3 DNA sequence: TGTGCCATCACCAGGACGGTGAACACCGGGGAGCTGTTTTTT.

This clonotype was detected ten times or more. J is TRBJ1-2 and V is TRBV30, with D perhaps matching TRBD1 (5 bases). The V end was cut by 2 bases, the J end by 4 bases, with 14 bases between. This CDR3 has 14 residues. Germline values: CDR1 GTSNPN, CDR2 SVGIG (reference sequence). The CDR3 nucleotides are TGTGCCTGGAGTAACGTACAGGATCGCTATGGCTACACCTTC. Protein sequence: CAWSNVQDRYGYTF.

This sequence joins TRBV18 and TRBJ2-5; no reliable D call. CDR1 is KGHSH and CDR2 is LQKENI in the germline V gene. Between the trimmed V and J ends, which lost 6 bases and 4 bases, there was a span of 15 bases. The CDR3 extends over 14 amino acids. Here the CDR3 DNA reads TGTGCCAGCTCTTTTGTGGCCAAGGTAGAGACCCAGTACTTC. Protein: CASSFVAKVETQYF.

Ten or more counts support this clonotype. The V gene is TRBV7-2, the J gene TRBJ2-3; a possible D gene is TRBD1 (6 bases). Trimming pared 6 bases from V and 3 bases from J, leaving 10 bases between. The CDR3 covers 13 residues. Germline V CDR1 and CDR2: SGHTA, FQGNSA. The CDR3 coding sequence is TGTGCCAGCAGAAAGGACAGTACAGATACGCAGTATTTT. Translating it yields CASRKDSTDTQYF.

This clonotype occurred many times. V is TRBV11-2 and J is TRBJ2-7; D remains unclear. CDR1 and CDR2 from the germline V gene are SGHAT and FQNNGV. The V end lost 5 bases, the J end lost 5 bases, and 10 bases lay between the germline ends. The CDR3 totals 12 residues. CDR3 sequence reads: CASSPEWDEQYF. CDR3 in DNA: TGTGCCAGCAGCCCAGAGTGGGACGAGCAGTACTTC.

This sequence joins TRBV20-1 and TRBJ2-2; D uncertain. The CDR3 covers 14 residues. The V and J ends lost 0 bases and 8 bases respectively, with 13 bases between them. CDR1 is DFQATT and CDR2 is SNEGSKA in the germline V gene (reference sequence). Here the CDR3 reads CSARDLSPGGELFF. The CDR3 DNA reads TGCAGTGCTAGAGATCTCAGCCCTGGTGGGGAGCTGTTTTTT.

This clonotype was counted a few times. V usage is TRBV12-5 and J usage is TRBJ1-1; TRBD1 matches 8 bases. From germline, CDR1 is LGHNT and CDR2 FRNRAP. The CDR3 runs 13 residues. V trimming: 5 bases; J trimming: 6 bases; junction bases outside the gene matches: 5. CDR3 residues: CASGTGTGPEAFF. Written as DNA, the CDR3 is TGTGCTAGTGGTACGGGGACAGGCCCTGAAGCTTTCTTT.

Concerning this clonotype: A clone one base away is much larger, so this may be a read error. The chain has TRBV28 and TRBJ2-7; D unresolved. Deletions cut 8 bases from V and 5 bases from J, with 19 bases between. From germline, CDR1 is MDHEN and CDR2 SYDVKM. The CDR3 is 14 residues long. In DNA, the CDR3 is TGTGCCAGCGCGGCCCTGAGAATGTTCGACGAGCAGTACTTC. Encoded protein: CASAALRMFDEQYF.

The rearrangement uses TRBV5-1 and TRBJ2-1; 9 bases line up with TRBD2. The V gene's germline CDR1 is SGHRS and CDR2 YFSETQ. This CDR3 has 16 amino acids. Trimming removed 0 bases from V and 4 bases from J; junction bases left unmatched: 5. The CDR3 reads CASSLGSSGTYNEQFF. CDR3 sequence (DNA): TGCGCCAGCAGCTTGGGATCTAGCGGGACTTACAATGAGCAGTTCTTC. The variable domain in full, completed from reference TRBV5-1 and TRBJ2-1, reads KAGVTQTPRYLIKTRGQQVTLSCSPISGHRSVSWYQQTPGQGLQFLFEYFSETQRNKGNFPGRFSGRQFSNSRSEMNVSTLELGDSALYLCASSLGSSGTYNEQFFGPGTRLTVL.

A few counts support this clonotype. The J gene is TRBJ2-7, the V gene TRBV6-1; D not resolved. Looked up from germline, CDR1 is MNHNS and CDR2 is SASEGT. V was pared by 5 bases and J by 3 bases, with 8 bases between. The CDR3 covers 12 residues. The CDR3 DNA reads TGTGCCAGCAGTACGACTTACTACGAGCAGTACTTC. Its translation: CASSTTYYEQYF.

The chain carries TRBV11-2 and TRBJ2-7; TRBD1 matches at 7 bases. The germline CDR1 and CDR2 sequences are SGHAT and FQNNGV. J gave up 6 bases and V 6 bases, and 2 bases lay outside the gene matches. This CDR3 has 11 amino acids. The CDR3 region is CASRTGSEQYF. The CDR3 bases are TGTGCCAGCAGGACAGGGTCCGAGCAGTACTTC.

This clonotype was observed many times. V usage is TRBV28 and J usage is TRBJ2-5; 7 nucleotides match TRBD2. The CDR3 is made up of 16 amino acids. Germline V gene data show CDR1 as MDHEN and CDR2 as SYDVKM. The V and J ends lost 5 bases and 3 bases, in that order; junction bases with no gene match: 12. CDR3 DNA sequence: TGTGCCAGCAGTCCCCGGGAGCGGGGCCGCAAAGAGACCCAGTACTTC. This translates into CASSPRERGRKETQYF.